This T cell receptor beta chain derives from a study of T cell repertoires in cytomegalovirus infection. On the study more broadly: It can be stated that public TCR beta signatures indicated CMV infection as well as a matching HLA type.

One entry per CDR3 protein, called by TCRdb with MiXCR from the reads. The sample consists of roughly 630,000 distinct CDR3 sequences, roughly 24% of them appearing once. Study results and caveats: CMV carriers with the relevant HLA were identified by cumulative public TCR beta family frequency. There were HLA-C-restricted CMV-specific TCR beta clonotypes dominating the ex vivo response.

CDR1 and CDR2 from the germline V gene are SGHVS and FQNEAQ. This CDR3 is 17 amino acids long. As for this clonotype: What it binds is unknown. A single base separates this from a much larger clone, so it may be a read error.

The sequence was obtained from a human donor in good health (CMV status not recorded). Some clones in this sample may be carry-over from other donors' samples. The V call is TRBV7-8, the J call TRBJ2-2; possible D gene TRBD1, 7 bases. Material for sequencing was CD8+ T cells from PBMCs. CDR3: CANSLIVEGASTGELFF. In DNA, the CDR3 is TGTGCCAACAGCCTAATTGTGGAGGGGGCGAGCACCGGGGAGCTGTTTTTT.